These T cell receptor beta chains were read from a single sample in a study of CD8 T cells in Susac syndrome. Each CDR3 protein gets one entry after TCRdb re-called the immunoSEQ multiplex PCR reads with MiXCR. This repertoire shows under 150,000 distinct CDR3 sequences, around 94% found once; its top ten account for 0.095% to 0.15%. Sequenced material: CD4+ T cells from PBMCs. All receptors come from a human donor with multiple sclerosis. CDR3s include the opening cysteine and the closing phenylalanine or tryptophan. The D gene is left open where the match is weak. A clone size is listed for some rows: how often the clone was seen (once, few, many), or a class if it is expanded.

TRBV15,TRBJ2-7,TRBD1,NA,CATANRGSSSYEQYF,TGTGCCACCGCGAACAGGGGGTCTAGCTCCTACGAGCAGTACTTC
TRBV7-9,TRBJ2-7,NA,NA,CASSSLGEQYF,TGTGCCAGCAGCTCCCTAGGCGAGCAGTACTTC
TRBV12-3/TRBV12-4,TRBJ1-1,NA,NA,CASSPQQGGYTEAFF,TGTGCCAGCAGTCCTCAACAGGGAGGGTACACTGAAGCTTTCTTT
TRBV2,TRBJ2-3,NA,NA,CASTSERLSTDTQYF,TGTGCCAGCACCTCTGAACGGCTTAGCACAGATACGCAGTATTTT
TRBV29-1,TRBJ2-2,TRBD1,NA,CSVSVTGQGTGELFF,TGCAGCGTTTCCGTGACAGGGCAAGGAACCGGGGAGCTGTTTTTT
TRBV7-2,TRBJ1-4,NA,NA,CASSLQQGGVNEKLFF,TGTGCCAGCAGCTTACAACAGGGCGGGGTGAATGAAAAACTGTTTTTT
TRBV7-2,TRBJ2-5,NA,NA,CASSLGSTQYF,TGTGCCAGCAGCTTAGGGTCTACCCAGTACTTC
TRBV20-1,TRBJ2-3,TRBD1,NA,CSAARQGGTDTQYF,TGCAGTGCTGCCCGACAGGGAGGCACAGATACGCAGTATTTT
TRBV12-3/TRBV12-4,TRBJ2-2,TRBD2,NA,CASSTLAGPTRELFF,TGTGCCAGCAGTACCCTAGCGGGGCCAACCCGGGAGCTGTTTTTT
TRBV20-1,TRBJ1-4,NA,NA,CSARQATNEKLFF,TGCAGTGCTAGACAAGCAACTAATGAAAAACTGTTTTTT
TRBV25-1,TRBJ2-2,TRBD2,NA,CASSDPGAGTGELFF,TGTGCCAGCAGTGACCCGGGAGCGGGGACCGGGGAGCTGTTTTTT
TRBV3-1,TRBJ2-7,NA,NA,CASSRFPGTAVGQYF,TGTGCCAGCAGCCGATTCCCCGGGACCGCCGTGGGGCAGTACTTC
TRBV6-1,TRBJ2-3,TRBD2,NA,CASRVGPAGGFGTQYF,TGTGCCAGCAGGGTGGGACCAGCGGGAGGGTTTGGTACGCAGTATTTT
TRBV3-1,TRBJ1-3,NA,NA,CASSQTQGAGNTIYF,TGTGCCAGCAGCCAAACACAGGGCGCCGGAAACACCATATATTTT
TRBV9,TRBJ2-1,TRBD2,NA,CASSGVAGLYNEQFF,TGTGCCAGCAGCGGGGTAGCGGGCCTCTACAATGAGCAGTTCTTC
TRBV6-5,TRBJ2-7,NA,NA,CASRPQGGTYEQYF,TGTGCCAGCAGACCACAGGGGGGGACCTACGAGCAGTACTTC
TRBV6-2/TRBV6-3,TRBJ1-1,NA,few,CASSDRYTEAFF,TGTGCCAGCAGCGACAGATACACTGAAGCTTTCTTT
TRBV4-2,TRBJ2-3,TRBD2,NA,CASSRGLAGGRDTQYF,TGTGCCAGCAGCCGTGGACTAGCGGGGGGGCGAGATACGCAGTATTTT
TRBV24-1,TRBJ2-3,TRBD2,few,CATSDPGGRERDTQYF,TGTGCCACCAGTGACCCCGGAGGGCGGGAGAGAGATACGCAGTATTTT
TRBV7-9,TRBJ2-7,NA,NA,CASSQVSYEQYF,TGTGCCAGCAGTCAAGTGTCCTACGAGCAGTACTTC
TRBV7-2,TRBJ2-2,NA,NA,CASSPVTELFF,TGTGCCAGCAGCCCCGTCACCGAGCTGTTTTTT
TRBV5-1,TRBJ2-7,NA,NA,CASSLALGQQTLEQYF,TGCGCCAGCAGCTTGGCCCTAGGGCAGCAGACGCTCGAGCAGTACTTC
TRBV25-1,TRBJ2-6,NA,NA,CASSDPTGAAGANVLTF,TGTGCCAGCAGTGACCCGACAGGCGCTGCTGGGGCCAACGTCCTGACTTTC
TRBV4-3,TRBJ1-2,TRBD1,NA,CASSQEASSGQGIGGYTF,TGCGCCAGCAGCCAAGAAGCGAGTAGTGGACAGGGAATAGGCGGCTACACCTTC